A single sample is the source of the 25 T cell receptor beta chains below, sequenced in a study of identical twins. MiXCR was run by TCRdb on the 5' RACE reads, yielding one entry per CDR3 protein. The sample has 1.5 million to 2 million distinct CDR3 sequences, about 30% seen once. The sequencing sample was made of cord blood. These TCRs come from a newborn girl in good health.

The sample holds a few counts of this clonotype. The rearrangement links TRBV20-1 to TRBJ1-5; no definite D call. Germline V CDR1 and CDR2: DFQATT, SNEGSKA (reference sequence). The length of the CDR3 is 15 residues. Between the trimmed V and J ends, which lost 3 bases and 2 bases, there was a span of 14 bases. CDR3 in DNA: TGCAGTGCTAGTCGTGGATTTAGGGGCAATCAGCCCCAGCATTTT. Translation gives CSASRGFRGNQPQHF.

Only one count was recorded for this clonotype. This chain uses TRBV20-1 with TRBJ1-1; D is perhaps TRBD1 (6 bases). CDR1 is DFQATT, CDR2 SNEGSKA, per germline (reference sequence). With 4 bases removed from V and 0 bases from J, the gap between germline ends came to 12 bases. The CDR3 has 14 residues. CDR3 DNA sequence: TGCAGTGCTAAGGTTACAGGGATGAACACTGAAGCTTTCTTT. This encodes CSAKVTGMNTEAFF.

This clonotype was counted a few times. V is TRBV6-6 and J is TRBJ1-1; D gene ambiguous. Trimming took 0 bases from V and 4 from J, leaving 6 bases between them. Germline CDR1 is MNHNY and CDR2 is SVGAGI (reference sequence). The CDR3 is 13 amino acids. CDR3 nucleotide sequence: TGTGCCAGCAGTTACTCTCAGAGCACTGAAGCTTTCTTT. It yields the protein CASSYSQSTEAFF.

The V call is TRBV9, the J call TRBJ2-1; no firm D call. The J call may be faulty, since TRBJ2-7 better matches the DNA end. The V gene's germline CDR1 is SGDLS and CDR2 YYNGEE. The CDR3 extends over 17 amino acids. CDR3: CASSVVRLPSSYNEQYF. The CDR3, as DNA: TGTGCCAGCAGCGTAGTACGGCTACCCAGCTCCTATAATGAGCAGTACTTC.

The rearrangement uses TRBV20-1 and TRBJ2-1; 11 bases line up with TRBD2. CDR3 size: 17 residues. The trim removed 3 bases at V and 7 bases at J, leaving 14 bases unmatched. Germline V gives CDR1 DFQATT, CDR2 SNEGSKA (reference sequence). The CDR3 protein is CSARSSLLAGVRNEQFF. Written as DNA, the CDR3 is TGCAGTGCTAGGAGCTCTTTACTAGCGGGAGTAAGGAATGAGCAGTTCTTC.

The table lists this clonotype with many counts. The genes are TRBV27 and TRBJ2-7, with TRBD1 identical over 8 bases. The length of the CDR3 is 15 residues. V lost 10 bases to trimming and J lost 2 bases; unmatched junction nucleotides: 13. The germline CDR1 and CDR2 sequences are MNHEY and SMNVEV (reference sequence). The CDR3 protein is CATSRTGTVAYEQYF. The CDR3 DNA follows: TGTGCCACCTCGAGGACAGGGACAGTGGCCTACGAGCAGTACTTC.

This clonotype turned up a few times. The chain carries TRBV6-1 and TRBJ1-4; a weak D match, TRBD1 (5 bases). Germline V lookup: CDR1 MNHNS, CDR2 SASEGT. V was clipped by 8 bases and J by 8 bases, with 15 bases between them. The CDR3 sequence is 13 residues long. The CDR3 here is CASSPGGREKLFF. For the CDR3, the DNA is TGTGCCAGCTCCCCGGGGGGTAGAGAAAAACTGTTTTTT.

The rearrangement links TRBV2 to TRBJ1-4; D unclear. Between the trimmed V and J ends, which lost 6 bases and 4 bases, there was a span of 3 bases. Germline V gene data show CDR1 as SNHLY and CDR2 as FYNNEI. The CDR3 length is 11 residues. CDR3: CASRVNEKLFF. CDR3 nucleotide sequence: TGTGCCAGCAGGGTTAATGAAAAACTGTTTTTT. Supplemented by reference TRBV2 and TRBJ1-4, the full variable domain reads EPEVTQTPSHQVTQMGQEVILRCVPISNHLYFYWYRQILGQKVEFLVSFYNNEISEKSEIFDDQFSVERPDGSNFTLKIRSTKLEDSAMYFCASRVNEKLFFGSGTQLSVL.

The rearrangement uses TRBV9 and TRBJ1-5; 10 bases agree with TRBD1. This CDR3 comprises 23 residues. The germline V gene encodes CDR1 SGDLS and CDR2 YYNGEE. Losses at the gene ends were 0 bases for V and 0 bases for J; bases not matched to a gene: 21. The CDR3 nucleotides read TGTGCCAGCAGCGTAGCTTCCCTGCCGGGACAGGGGAATAATAATAATAGCAATCAGCCCCAGCATTTT. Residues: CASSVASLPGQGNNNNSNQPQHF.

CDR3: CASSLWSHEQFF. The CDR3, as DNA: TGTGCCAGCAGTTTATGGTCGCATGAGCAGTTCTTC. This sequence joins TRBV12-3 or TRBV12-4 and TRBJ2-1, with D unclear. The CDR3 sequence is 12 residues long. Trimming took off 2 bases at V and 8 bases at J, with 7 bases between the two ends.

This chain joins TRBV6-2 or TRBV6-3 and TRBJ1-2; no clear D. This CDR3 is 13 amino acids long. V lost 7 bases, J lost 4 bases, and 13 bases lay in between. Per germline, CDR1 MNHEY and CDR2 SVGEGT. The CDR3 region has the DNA TGTGCCAGCACCAGTGACGGACCCTATGGCTACACCTTC. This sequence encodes CASTSDGPYGYTF.

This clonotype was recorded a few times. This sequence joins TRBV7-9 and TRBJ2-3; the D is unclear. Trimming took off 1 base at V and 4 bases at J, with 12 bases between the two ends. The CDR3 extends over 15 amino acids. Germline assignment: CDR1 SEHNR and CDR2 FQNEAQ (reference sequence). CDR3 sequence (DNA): TGTGCCAGCAGCTTAGAAAACCGTAGAGCAGATACGCAGTATTTT. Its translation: CASSLENRRADTQYF.

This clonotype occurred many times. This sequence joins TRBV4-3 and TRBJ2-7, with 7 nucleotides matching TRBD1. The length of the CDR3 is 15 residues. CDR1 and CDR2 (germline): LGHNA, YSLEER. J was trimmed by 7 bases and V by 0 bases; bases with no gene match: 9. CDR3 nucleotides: TGCGCCAGCAGCCAAGATCAACAGGGGCTCGAGGAGCAGTACTTC. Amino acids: CASSQDQQGLEEQYF.

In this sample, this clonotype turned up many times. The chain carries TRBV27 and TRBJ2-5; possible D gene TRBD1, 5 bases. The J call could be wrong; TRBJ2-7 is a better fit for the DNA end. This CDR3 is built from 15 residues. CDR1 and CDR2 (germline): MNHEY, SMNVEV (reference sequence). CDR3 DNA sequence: TGTGCCAGCAGTTTACAGGGTGGACGTCCATACGAGCAGTACTTC. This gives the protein CASSLQGGRPYEQYF.

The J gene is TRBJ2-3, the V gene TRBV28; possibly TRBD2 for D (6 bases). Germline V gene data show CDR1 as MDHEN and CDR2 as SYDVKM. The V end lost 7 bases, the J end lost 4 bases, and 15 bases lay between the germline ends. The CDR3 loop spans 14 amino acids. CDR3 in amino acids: CASKPGLLADTQYF. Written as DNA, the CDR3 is TGTGCCAGCAAGCCGGGACTGCTCGCAGATACGCAGTATTTT.

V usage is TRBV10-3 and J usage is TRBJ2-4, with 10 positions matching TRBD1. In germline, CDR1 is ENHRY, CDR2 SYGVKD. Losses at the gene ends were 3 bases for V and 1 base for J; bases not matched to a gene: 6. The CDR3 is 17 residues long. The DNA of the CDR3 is TGTGCCATCAGTGAATTTGGGGACAGGGGCGCCAAAAACATTCAGTACTTC. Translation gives CAISEFGDRGAKNIQYF.

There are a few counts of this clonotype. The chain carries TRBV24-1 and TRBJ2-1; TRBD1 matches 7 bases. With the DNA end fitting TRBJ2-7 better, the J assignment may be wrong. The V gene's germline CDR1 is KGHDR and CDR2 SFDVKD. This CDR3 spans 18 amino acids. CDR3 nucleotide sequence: TGTGCCACCAGTGATCCCCGGACCGGGACAGCCTTTTACAATGAGCAGTACTTC. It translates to CATSDPRTGTAFYNEQYF.

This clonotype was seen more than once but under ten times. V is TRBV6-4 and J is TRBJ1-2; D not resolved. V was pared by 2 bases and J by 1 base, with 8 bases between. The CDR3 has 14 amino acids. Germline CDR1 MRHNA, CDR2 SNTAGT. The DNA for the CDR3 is TGTGCCAGCAGTGACAGTTCACTTAACTATGGCTACACCTTC. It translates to CASSDSSLNYGYTF.

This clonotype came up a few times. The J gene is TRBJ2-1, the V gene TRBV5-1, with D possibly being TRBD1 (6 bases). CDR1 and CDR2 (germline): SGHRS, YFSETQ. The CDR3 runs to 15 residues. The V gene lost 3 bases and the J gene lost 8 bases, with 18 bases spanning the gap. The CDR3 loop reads CASSSGHRVGDEQFF. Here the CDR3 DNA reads TGCGCCAGCAGCTCGGGACATCGGGTTGGAGATGAGCAGTTCTTC.

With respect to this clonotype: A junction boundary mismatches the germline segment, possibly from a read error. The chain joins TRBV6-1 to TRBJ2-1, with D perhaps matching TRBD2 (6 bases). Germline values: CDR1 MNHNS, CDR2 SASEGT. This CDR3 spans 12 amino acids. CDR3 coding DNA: TGTGCCAGTAGCGGCTCCTACAATGGGCAGTTCTTC. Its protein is CASSGSYNGQFF.

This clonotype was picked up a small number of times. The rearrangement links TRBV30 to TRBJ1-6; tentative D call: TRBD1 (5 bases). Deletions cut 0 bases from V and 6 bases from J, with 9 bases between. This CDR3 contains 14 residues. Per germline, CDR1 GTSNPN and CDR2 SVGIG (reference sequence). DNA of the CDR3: TGTGCCTGGAGTGTGGGGCAGGTTAATTCACCCCTCCACTTT. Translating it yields CAWSVGQVNSPLHF.

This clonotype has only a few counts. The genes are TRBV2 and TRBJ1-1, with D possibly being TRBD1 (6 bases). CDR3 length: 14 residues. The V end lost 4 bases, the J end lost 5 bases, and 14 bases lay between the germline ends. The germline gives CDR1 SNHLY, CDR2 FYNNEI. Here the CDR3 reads CASSVGAGVTEAFF. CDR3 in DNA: TGTGCCAGCAGTGTAGGTGCAGGGGTTACTGAAGCTTTCTTT.

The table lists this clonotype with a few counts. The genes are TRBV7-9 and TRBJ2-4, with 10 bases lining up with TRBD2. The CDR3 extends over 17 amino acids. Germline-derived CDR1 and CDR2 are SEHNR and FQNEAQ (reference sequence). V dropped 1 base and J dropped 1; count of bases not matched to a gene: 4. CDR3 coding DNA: TGTGCCAGCAGCTTAGATCTTAGCGGGAGGGCCAAAAACATTCAGTACTTC. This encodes CASSLDLSGRAKNIQYF.

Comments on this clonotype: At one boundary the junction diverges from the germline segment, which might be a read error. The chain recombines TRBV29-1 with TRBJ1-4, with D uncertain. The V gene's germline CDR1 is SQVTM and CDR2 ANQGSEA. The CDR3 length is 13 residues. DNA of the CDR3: TGCAGCGTTGCGGACCACGGCAATGAAAGACTGTTTTTT. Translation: CSVADHGNERLFF.

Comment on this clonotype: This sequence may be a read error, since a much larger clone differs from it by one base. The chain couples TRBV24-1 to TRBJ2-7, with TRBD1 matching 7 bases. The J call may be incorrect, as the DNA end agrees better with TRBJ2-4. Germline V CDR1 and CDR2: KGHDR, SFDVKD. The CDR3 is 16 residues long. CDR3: CATSDSRQGARNIQYF. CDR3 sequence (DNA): TGTGCCACCAGTGATTCCCGACAGGGAGCAAGGAACATTCAGTACTTC.